This T cell receptor beta chain was profiled in a study of cytomegalovirus exposure and HLA in healthy donors. Everyone who donated was a healthy bone marrow donor. Study-wide results and limits: Data from an earlier analysis indicated that most TCR beta V segments were productive either about 87% or about 30% of the time.

The PCR contained 60 Vbeta and 13 Jbeta primers. TCRdb's copy holds only in-frame clones and misses some; the assay was immunoSEQ multiplex PCR. The data show about 150,000 clones, almost 80% seen once. Remarks on this clone: The antigen is unknown.

Per germline, CDR1 MNHNY and CDR2 SVGAGI (reference sequence). The CDR3 is 14 amino acids. J was trimmed by 0 bases and V by 6 bases; bases with no gene match: 1. V gene TRBV6-6 combines with J gene TRBJ1-5, with TRBD1 matching over 8 bases. The clonotype was recovered from a woman aged 30 to 39 in good health and CMV-seronegative. The sample taken for sequencing was PBMCs. In DNA form, the CDR3 reads TGTGCCAGCAGGACAGGGGCTAGCAATCAGCCCCAGCATTTT. Its protein product is CASRTGASNQPQHF.